This note documents a single T cell receptor beta chain sequence. Its cognate antigen is unknown. The sample originates from a study of T cells in Graves' hyperthyroidism and ophthalmopathy. Study results and caveats: Separating ophthalmopathy from stable hyperthyroidism was achieved by a 13 V-J model.

This CDR3 has 13 residues. Deletions cut 4 bases from V and 7 bases from J, with 14 bases between. Germline values: CDR1 SGHRS, CDR2 YFSETQ. The investigators amplified TCR beta CDR3 regions from RNA transcripts. A set of HTBI primers served as the primers for a first-round RT-PCR of the TCR CDR3. A single record per CDR3 protein comes from TCRdb applying MiXCR to the multiplex PCR reads. The data show about 640,000 distinct CDR3 sequences, over 40% seen once. Uncontrolled infection, other autoimmune disease, pregnancy or lactation barred patients from enrollment. The sequenced sample was peripheral blood or thyroid tissue (not recorded which). The chain links TRBV5-1 to TRBJ1-2; weak D call: TRBD1 (6 bases). This receptor was identified in an adult man with Graves' disease, either hyperthyroidism or ophthalmopathy (not recorded which). CDR3 sequence (DNA): TGCGCCAGCAGCGAGGCGGGGGCGACTGGCTACACCTTC. As protein: CASSEAGATGYTF. Using reference TRBV5-1 and TRBJ1-2 for the parts outside the CDR3, the full variable domain is KAGVTQTPRYLIKTRGQQVTLSCSPISGHRSVSWYQQTPGQGLQFLFEYFSETQRNKGNFPGRFSGRQFSNSRSEMNVSTLELGDSALYLCASSEAGATGYTFGSGTRLTVV.